The rows below give T cell receptor beta chains drawn from one sample of a study of blood T cells in healthy people across ages. From the 5' RACE reads, TCRdb called clonotypes with MiXCR, one entry per CDR3 protein. The sample records fewer than 2,000,000 distinct CDR3 sequences, roughly 43% being singletons. The sample was blood. The source of these receptors is a human donor in good health. Both conserved end residues are part of each CDR3. A D gene is named only where the DNA matches it firmly. Expanded clones get a size class; other rows say once, few or many, or leave the size out.

CASSSGGRRGETQYF | TGCGCCAGCAGCTCCGGAGGGCGACGGGGAGAGACCCAGTACTTC | - | TRBV5-1 | many | TRBJ2-5
CSVYGAERGYTF | TGCAGCGTTTACGGGGCAGAACGAGGCTACACCTTC | - | TRBV29-1 | few | TRBJ1-2
CASGLRTDQPQHF | TGTGCTAGTGGTTTGCGCACGGATCAGCCCCAGCATTTT | - | TRBV12-5 | - | TRBJ1-5
CASSLPGRGPDTQYF | TGTGCCAGCAGCTTACCGGGTCGGGGCCCAGATACGCAGTATTTT | - | TRBV7-2 | - | TRBJ2-3
CASSSGAGLEGYTF | TGTGCCAGCAGCTCGGGCGCGGGACTGGAGGGCTACACCTTC | - | TRBV7-9 | few | TRBJ1-2
CSAREQPNTEAFF | TGCAGTGCTAGAGAACAGCCAAACACTGAAGCTTTCTTT | - | TRBV20-1 | - | TRBJ1-1
CASSYTSLRTRKTSTDTQYF | TGTGCCAGCAGTTACACATCCTTAAGGACACGAAAAACTAGCACAGATACGCAGTATTTT | - | TRBV6-5 | - | TRBJ2-3
CASSPLARQAIYGYTF | TGTGCCAGCAGCCCACTCGCGCGGCAGGCCATCTATGGCTACACCTTC | - | TRBV9 | - | TRBJ1-2
CASSLVWTVSNQPQHF | TGTGCCAGCAGCTTAGTGTGGACAGTGAGCAATCAGCCCCAGCATTTT | - | TRBV7-2 | - | TRBJ1-5
CASSPWTSGGVLGETQYF | TGTGCCAGCAGCCCATGGACTAGCGGGGGGGTCCTTGGGGAGACCCAGTACTTC | TRBD2 | TRBV7-9 | - | TRBJ2-5
CATSRDIGLAYNEQFF | TGTGCCACCAGCAGGGACATAGGGCTAGCCTACAATGAGCAGTTCTTC | - | TRBV15 | - | TRBJ2-1
CASSLDKGEQYF | TGTGCCAGCAGCTTAGATAAGGGGGAGCAGTACTTC | - | TRBV11-2 | - | TRBJ2-5
CASSLRPGAEAFF | TGCGCCAGCAGCTTGAGACCCGGGGCTGAAGCTTTCTTT | - | TRBV5-1 | - | TRBJ1-1
CASSQTGDPYEQYF | TGTGCCAGCAGTCAGACAGGGGACCCCTACGAGCAGTACTTC | TRBD1 | TRBV12-3/TRBV12-4 | - | TRBJ2-7
CASSLGWGGYGYTF | TGTGCCAGCAGCTTAGGATGGGGTGGCTATGGCTACACCTTC | - | TRBV7-9 | - | TRBJ1-2
CASSLSSAGAPGYTF | TGTGCCAGCAGTTTATCGTCGGCAGGGGCCCCTGGCTACACCTTC | - | TRBV27 | few | TRBJ1-2
CASSPGPLGRVHGYTF | TGTGCCAGCTCCCCTGGCCCCTTGGGCAGGGTGCATGGCTACACCTTC | - | TRBV28 | - | TRBJ1-2
CASSLAWTGGMRTEAFF | TGTGCCAGCAGCTTAGCGTGGACGGGGGGAATGAGGACTGAAGCTTTCTTT | - | TRBV7-2 | - | TRBJ1-1
CASSPGPSGGSPDTQYF | TGTGCCAGCAGCCCAGGACCCAGCGGGGGTTCCCCAGATACGCAGTATTTT | TRBD2 | TRBV7-3 | - | TRBJ2-3
CASSQGGGWAYEQYF | TGTGCCAGCAGTCAGGGCGGGGGGTGGGCCTACGAGCAGTACTTC | TRBD2 | TRBV12-3/TRBV12-4 | - | TRBJ2-7
CASSYGTSGTYTQYF | TGTGCCAGCAGTTACGGGACTAGCGGGACGTATACGCAGTATTTT | TRBD2 | TRBV6-5 | - | TRBJ2-3
CASSQTGGLSTEAFF | TGTGCCAGCAGCCAGACAGGGGGGTTGAGCACTGAAGCTTTCTTT | TRBD1 | TRBV7-6 | - | TRBJ1-1
CASSLGTGTFEKLFF | TGCGCCAGCAGCTTGGGGACAGGGACATTTGAAAAACTGTTTTTT | TRBD1 | TRBV5-1 | few | TRBJ1-4
CASGGDRVRTEAFF | TGTGCCAGCGGGGGGGACAGGGTTCGGACTGAAGCTTTCTTT | TRBD1 | TRBV2 | - | TRBJ1-1
CASSLGPGAGANVLTF | TGTGCCAGCAGCTTAGGTCCAGGTGCTGGGGCCAACGTCCTGACTTTC | - | TRBV7-8 | - | TRBJ2-6
CASSPSAGAPQHF | TGTGCCAGCAGTCCGAGCGCTGGGGCGCCCCAGCATTTT | - | TRBV12-3/TRBV12-4 | - | TRBJ1-5
CASSPRDFQETQYF | TGTGCCAGCAGTCCCCGGGACTTTCAAGAGACCCAGTACTTC | - | TRBV28 | many | TRBJ2-5
CSARAVAGRSDTQYF | TGCAGTGCTAGAGCAGTAGCGGGTCGGTCAGATACGCAGTATTTT | TRBD2 | TRBV20-1 | few | TRBJ2-3
CASSLGSYNERFF | TGTGCCAGCAGCTTAGGGTCCTACAATGAGCGGTTCTTC | - | TRBV7-3 | few | TRBJ2-1
CASSLLLGGQSPLHF | TGTGCCAGCAGTCTCCTTCTGGGGGGGCAATCACCCCTCCACTTT | - | TRBV6-5 | - | TRBJ1-6